A selection of T cell receptor beta chains follows, all from one sample in a study of graft-versus-host responses after intestinal transplantation. These receptors have no known antigen. Some clones are missing from TCRdb's copy, which holds only in-frame ones; the method was immunoSEQ multiplex PCR. Among roughly 110,000 clones listed, approximately 86% were seen once. The material was unstimulated CD4+ T cells sorted from spleen or lymph node cells, obtained before transplant. The source of these receptors is a human donor who was the organ donor for an intestinal transplant. The CDR3 runs from the conserved cysteine through the conserved F or W. A D gene is named only where the DNA matches it firmly. Clone sizes are given selectively: once, few, many, or a class where the clone is expanded.

V gene	clone size	D gene	J gene	CDR3 protein	CDR3 DNA
TRBV11-3	few	-	TRBJ1-1	CASSLGLRRGNTEAFF	TGTGCCAGCAGCTTAGGCTTGCGCAGGGGAAACACTGAAGCTTTCTTT
TRBV5-1	few	TRBD2	TRBJ2-3	CASSWASGGTDTQYF	TGCGCCAGCAGCTGGGCTAGCGGGGGGACAGATACGCAGTATTTT
TRBV6-5	once	TRBD2	TRBJ2-7	CASSYGGGGQYEQYF	TGTGCCAGCAGTTACGGCGGCGGGGGGCAGTACGAGCAGTACTTC
TRBV6-5	-	TRBD1	TRBJ1-1	CASSPILPGQKAFF	TGTGCCAGCAGCCCTATCCTACCGGGACAGAAAGCTTTCTTT
TRBV19	-	-	TRBJ1-6	CASSMGSPLHF	TGTGCCAGTAGTATGGGTTCACCCCTCCACTTT
TRBV29-1	-	-	TRBJ1-1	CSVGRENTEAFF	TGCAGCGTTGGGCGGGAGAACACTGAAGCTTTCTTT
TRBV6-6	-	-	TRBJ2-2	CASSREVASAGELFF	TGTGCCAGCAGTAGGGAGGTAGCCTCTGCCGGGGAGCTGTTTTTT
TRBV2	-	-	TRBJ1-2	CASNTGGFGYTF	TGTGCCAGCAACACGGGGGGTTTTGGCTACACCTTC
TRBV18	-	-	TRBJ2-1	CASSPGSDNEQFF	TGTGCCAGCTCACCCGGTTCGGACAATGAGCAGTTCTTC
TRBV6-6	-	TRBD1	TRBJ2-7	CASSRTGTYEQYF	TGTGCCAGCAGTCGGACAGGAACCTACGAGCAGTACTTC
TRBV19	-	-	TRBJ2-4	CASRQDTAKNIQYF	TGTGCCAGTAGACAGGATACGGCCAAAAACATTCAGTACTTC
TRBV5-5	once	TRBD1	TRBJ1-1	CASSDGDRVTEAFF	TGTGCCAGCAGCGATGGGGACAGGGTTACTGAAGCTTTCTTT
TRBV11-3	once	TRBD1	TRBJ1-1	CASSLAGGNTEAFF	TGTGCCAGCAGCTTAGCAGGGGGCAACACTGAAGCTTTCTTT
TRBV5-1	medium-sized	-	TRBJ1-2	CASSLAPARNYGYTF	TGCGCCAGCAGCTTGGCCCCGGCCAGGAACTATGGCTACACCTTC
TRBV20-1	once	-	TRBJ2-5	CSAPHEETQYF	TGCAGTGCTCCGCATGAGGAGACCCAGTACTTC
TRBV5-1	once	-	TRBJ1-6	CASSLDQRSSYNSPLHF	TGCGCCAGCAGCTTGGACCAGCGTAGCTCCTATAATTCACCCCTCCACTTT
TRBV5-4	-	TRBD1	TRBJ2-7	CASSFPGQVGYEQYF	TGTGCCAGCAGCTTTCCGGGACAGGTCGGCTACGAGCAGTACTTC
TRBV10-1	-	-	TRBJ1-2	CASSERGTYGYTF	TGCGCCAGCAGTGAACGGGGAACCTATGGCTACACCTTC
TRBV7-3	-	-	TRBJ2-5	CASSPRETGAQYF	TGTGCCAGCAGCCCTAGAGAGACGGGTGCCCAGTACTTC
TRBV9	few	-	TRBJ2-2	CASSVLSGGDTGELFF	TGTGCCAGCAGCGTTTTATCAGGGGGGGACACCGGGGAGCTGTTTTTT
TRBV27	-	-	TRBJ2-7	CASSLVGGNSYEQYF	TGTGCCAGCAGCTTAGTAGGGGGGAACTCCTACGAGCAGTACTTC
TRBV5-6	-	TRBD2	TRBJ2-5	CASSLGLAGIQETQYF	TGTGCCAGCAGCTTGGGACTAGCGGGTATCCAAGAGACCCAGTACTTC
TRBV2	-	TRBD1	TRBJ1-5	CASSYGQGGGNQPQHF	TGTGCCAGTTCTTACGGACAGGGAGGAGGCAATCAGCCCCAGCATTTT
TRBV18	-	-	TRBJ2-3	CASSPSTDTQYF	TGTGCCAGCTCACCCTCAACAGATACGCAGTATTTT
TRBV6-4	-	TRBD2	TRBJ2-1	CASSDLAGAGEQFF	TGTGCCAGCAGCGATCTAGCGGGGGCTGGGGAGCAGTTCTTC
TRBV19	-	TRBD1	TRBJ2-6	CASNTGQGFSGANVLTF	TGTGCCAGTAACACGGGACAGGGGTTCTCTGGGGCCAACGTCCTGACTTTC
TRBV15	-	-	TRBJ1-6	CATSRDGFNSPLHF	TGTGCCACCAGCAGGGACGGTTTTAATTCACCCCTCCACTTT
TRBV5-4	-	-	TRBJ1-2	CASSSAWGRGQGYTF	TGTGCCAGCAGCTCCGCATGGGGGCGGGGGCAAGGCTACACCTTC
TRBV5-1	-	TRBD1	TRBJ1-1	CASSGGTGGNTEAFF	TGCGCCAGCAGCGGGGGGACAGGGGGCAACACTGAAGCTTTCTTT
TRBV9	-	TRBD2	TRBJ2-5	CASSVGEGGRKETQYF	TGTGCCAGCAGCGTCGGGGAGGGCGGGAGAAAAGAGACCCAGTACTTC
TRBV7-9	-	TRBD1	TRBJ2-1	CASSPGTGYYNEQFF	TGTGCCAGCAGCCCCGGGACAGGATATTACAATGAGCAGTTCTTC
TRBV7-2	-	-	TRBJ2-5	CASSLGRGYGWGYF	TGTGCCAGCAGCTTAGGAAGGGGATACGGGTGGGGGTACTTC
TRBV11-2	-	-	TRBJ1-4	CASSLGQREKLFF	TGTGCCAGCAGCTTAGGGCAGAGGGAAAAACTGTTTTTT
TRBV6-1	-	-	TRBJ2-7	CASSAKGKNTYEQYF	TGTGCCAGCAGTGCCAAAGGGAAGAATACCTACGAGCAGTACTTC
TRBV5-4	-	TRBD1	TRBJ1-6	CASSNRERGPNSPLHF	TGTGCCAGCAGCAACAGGGAAAGGGGGCCTAATTCACCCCTCCACTTT
TRBV5-1	-	-	TRBJ1-1	CASSLGLVNTEAFF	TGCGCCAGCAGCTTGGGACTGGTGAACACTGAAGCTTTCTTT
TRBV7-2	-	-	TRBJ2-7	CASSLAVQASYEQYF	TGTGCCAGCAGCTTAGCGGTGCAGGCTTCCTACGAGCAGTACTTC
TRBV11-2	-	-	TRBJ2-7	CASSPLGRTTAYEQYF	TGTGCCAGCAGCCCTCTCGGACGTACGACGGCCTACGAGCAGTACTTC